The following is a T cell receptor beta chain sequence with its context. Its antigen is unidentified. The sample comes from a study of blood T cells in healthy people across ages. Per sample, no less than 5 micrograms of total RNA were extracted. With a J-beta primer mix and a sample-barcoded 5' primer, a second PCR ran roughly 6 to 12 cycles. Each CDR3 protein is one row after TCRdb ran MiXCR on the 5' RACE reads. The sample shows some 900,000 distinct CDR3 sequences, around 49% of them seen only once. The CDR3 is made up of 13 amino acids. Per the germline V gene, CDR1 is SGHRS and CDR2 is YFSETQ. Trimming shortened V by 1 base and J by 10 bases, and 12 bases separated the two germline ends. Overall study findings and caveats: Greater diversity and more naive CD4+ cells were seen in long-lived donors than in aged donors.

The sequence came from a man aged 30 to 45 in good health. Sequenced sample: blood. The J gene is TRBJ2-1, the V gene TRBV5-1; possibly TRBD1 for D (7 bases). Here the CDR3 DNA reads TGCGCCAGCAGCTTGTCAGGGGGGACCGAGCAGTTCTTC. It yields the protein CASSLSGGTEQFF.